The next 17 T cell receptor beta chains were all read from a single sample in a study of blood T cell repertoires in COVID-19. TCRdb's copy holds only in-frame clones and misses some; the assay was immunoSEQ multiplex PCR. The profile shows around 190,000 clones, approximately 80% of them singletons. The source material was peripheral blood. These receptor sequences come from a human donor in a cohort sampled during active COVID-19.

The genes are TRBV12-3 or TRBV12-4 and TRBJ1-2; tentative D call: TRBD1 (6 bases). The CDR3 extends over 13 amino acids. V was pared by 6 bases and J by 6 bases, with 14 bases between. The CDR3 region is CASSQYRDDGYTF. CDR3 DNA sequence: TGTGCCAGCAGCCAGTACAGGGATGATGGCTACACCTTC.

The chain joins TRBV10-3 to TRBJ2-3; 9 bases fit TRBD2. The V gene's germline CDR1 is ENHRY and CDR2 SYGVKD. The CDR3 covers 20 residues. V lost 0 bases and J lost 0; bases outside the gene matches: 13. CDR3 in DNA: TGTGCCATCAGTGAGTCGGGATTAGCGGGGGTGGAAGCTAGCACAGATACGCAGTATTTT. Protein sequence: CAISESGLAGVEASTDTQYF.

The gene calls are TRBV19 and TRBJ1-1; D gene ambiguous. The CDR3 length is 12 residues. CDR1 is LNHDA, CDR2 SQIVND, per germline (reference sequence). V gave up 5 bases and J gave up 0 bases, with 4 bases separating them. CDR3 in amino acids: CASSHMNTEAFF. CDR3 coding DNA: TGTGCCAGTAGTCACATGAACACTGAAGCTTTCTTT.

J is TRBJ2-2 and V is TRBV2; 12 bases map to TRBD2. J was trimmed by 5 bases and V by 4 bases; bases with no gene match: 5. The CDR3 is 16 amino acids. The germline gives CDR1 SNHLY, CDR2 FYNNEI. Here the CDR3 reads CASSASGGARTGELFF. CDR3 nucleotide sequence: TGTGCCAGCAGTGCTAGCGGGGGGGCGCGGACCGGGGAGCTGTTTTTT. Based on the CDR3 plus reference TRBV2 and TRBJ2-2, the full variable domain is EPEVTQTPSHQVTQMGQEVILRCVPISNHLYFYWYRQILGQKVEFLVSFYNNEISEKSEIFDDQFSVERPDGSNFTLKIRSTKLEDSAMYFCASSASGGARTGELFFGEGSRLTVL.

CDR3 protein: CASSTDSYEQYF. The DNA of the CDR3 is TGCGCCAGCAGCACGGACAGTTACGAGCAGTACTTC. The rearrangement links TRBV5-1 to TRBJ2-7, with D maybe TRBD1 (6 bases). The germline V gene encodes CDR1 SGHRS and CDR2 YFSETQ. The ends were cut back, 4 bases at V and 4 bases at J, with 9 bases in the middle. This CDR3 comprises 12 residues. The variable domain in full, completed from reference TRBV5-1 and TRBJ2-7, reads KAGVTQTPRYLIKTRGQQVTLSCSPISGHRSVSWYQQTPGQGLQFLFEYFSETQRNKGNFPGRFSGRQFSNSRSEMNVSTLELGDSALYLCASSTDSYEQYFGPGTRLTVT.

The chain uses TRBV5-1 and TRBJ1-1; TRBD1 matches at 9 bases. The CDR3 runs 15 residues. After removal of 3 bases from V and 2 bases from J, the junction contained 5 bases not matched to a gene. Germline CDR1 SGHRS, CDR2 YFSETQ. The chain's CDR3 is CASSSRTGVNTEAFF. As DNA, the CDR3 is TGCGCCAGCAGCTCAAGGACAGGGGTAAACACTGAAGCTTTCTTT.

This chain uses TRBV6-6 with TRBJ1-2; D is unresolved. Germline V gene data show CDR1 as MNHNY and CDR2 as SVGAGI (reference sequence). Trimming took 2 bases from V and 4 from J, leaving 14 bases between them. The CDR3 spans 15 residues. CDR3 nucleotide sequence: TGTGCCAGCAGTTACGGTGTTACGGGAGTCTATGGCTACACCTTC. Translated: CASSYGVTGVYGYTF.

The J gene is TRBJ2-2, the V gene TRBV6-5, with 10 bases aligning to TRBD1. Germline V gene sequence: CDR1 MNHEY, CDR2 SVGAGI. V gave up 6 bases and J gave up 4 bases; unmatched junction bases: 2. The CDR3 contains 14 residues. The CDR3 spells CASRRDRGTGELFF. For the CDR3, the DNA is TGTGCCAGCAGACGGGACAGGGGCACCGGGGAGCTGTTTTTT.

There are a few counts of this clone. The chain joins TRBV21-1 to TRBJ2-1; the DNA was not used to check the table's D call, TRBD1. TRBV21-1 is an annotated pseudogene. The CDR3 consists of 15 residues. CDR3 amino acids: CASNFDKSSYNEQFF. CDR3 sequence (DNA): TGTGCCAGCAACTTTGACAAGAGCTCCTACAATGAGCAGTTCTTC.

The V call is TRBV2, the J call TRBJ2-3, with 8 bases aligning to TRBD2. With V trimmed by 0 bases and J by 4 bases, 9 bases remained unmatched. Germline V CDR1 and CDR2: SNHLY, FYNNEI. This CDR3 contains 17 residues. CDR3 nucleotides: TGTGCCAGCAGTGAAGCGGGCTTAGCGGGGTCTGCAGATACGCAGTATTTT. Translating gives CASSEAGLAGSADTQYF. The whole variable domain, remainder taken from reference TRBV2 and TRBJ2-3, is EPEVTQTPSHQVTQMGQEVILRCVPISNHLYFYWYRQILGQKVEFLVSFYNNEISEKSEIFDDQFSVERPDGSNFTLKIRSTKLEDSAMYFCASSEAGLAGSADTQYFGPGTRLTVL.

The rearrangement uses TRBV30 and TRBJ1-2; 7 bases are a match to TRBD1. The germline V gene encodes CDR1 GTSNPN and CDR2 SVGIG (reference sequence). The CDR3 covers 13 residues. J gave up 1 base and V 3 bases, and 2 bases lay outside the gene matches. DNA of the CDR3: TGTGCCTGGAGACAGGGGTATAACTATGGCTACACCTTC. It encodes CAWRQGYNYGYTF. The complete variable domain, with remaining parts taken from reference TRBV30 and TRBJ1-2, reads SQTIHQWPATLVQPVGSPLSLECTVEGTSNPNLYWYRQAAGRGLQLLFYSVGIGQISSEVPQNLSASRPQDRQFILSSKKLLLSDSGFYLCAWRQGYNYGYTFGSGTRLTVV.

The genes are TRBV28 and TRBJ2-7; 9 bases align to TRBD1. Germline assignment: CDR1 MDHEN and CDR2 SYDVKM. This CDR3 is 14 amino acids long. Trimming took 5 bases from V and 3 from J; bases not matched to a gene: 5. The CDR3 region is CASSERDRDYEQYF. DNA of the CDR3: TGTGCCAGCAGTGAACGGGACAGGGACTACGAGCAGTACTTC.

The J gene is TRBJ2-4, the V gene TRBV29-1, with 7 positions matching TRBD1. Unmatched junction bases numbered 1, after V lost 2 bases and J lost 6 bases. In germline, CDR1 is SQVTM, CDR2 ANQGSEA. The CDR3 runs 12 residues. The CDR3 sequence is CSVERDRNIQYF. CDR3 coding DNA: TGCAGCGTTGAAAGGGACAGAAACATTCAGTACTTC.

V is TRBV4-1 and J is TRBJ1-2; 10 bases fit TRBD1. The CDR3 extends over 15 amino acids. Germline V gene lookup returns CDR1 MGHRA and CDR2 YSYEKL. The V gene end was trimmed by 1 base and the J gene end by 8 bases; junction bases not matched to a gene: 7. Written as DNA, the CDR3 is TGCGCCAGCAGCCAAGGGGCCGGGACAGGGGACGGCTACACCTTC. Its protein is CASSQGAGTGDGYTF.

The chain is built from TRBV5-8 and TRBJ2-1; TRBD2 matches at 10 bases. The ends lost 3 bases at V and 7 bases at J; junction bases unmatched: 4. CDR3 length: 14 residues. From germline, CDR1 is SGHTS and CDR2 YDEGEE. In DNA, the CDR3 is TGTGCCAGCAGCTGGGCTAGCGGGGGTAATGAGCAGTTCTTC. Encoded protein: CASSWASGGNEQFF. The entire variable domain, with the rest obtained from reference TRBV5-8 and TRBJ2-1, is as follows: EAGVTQSPTHLIKTRGQQATLRCSPISGHTSVYWYQQALGLGLQFLLWYDEGEERNRGNFPPRFSGRQFPNYSSELNVNALELEDSALYLCASSWASGGNEQFFGPGTRLTVL.

The rearrangement uses TRBV12-3 or TRBV12-4 and TRBJ2-7; D gene ambiguous. Trimming left V 5 bases short and J 3 bases short, with 11 bases between. The CDR3 consists of 13 residues. The CDR3: CASSILLGYEQYF. The CDR3 DNA sequence: TGTGCCAGCAGTATCTTGCTCGGCTACGAGCAGTACTTC.

V is TRBV6-1 and J is TRBJ1-1; 9 nucleotides agree with TRBD1. The germline V gene encodes CDR1 MNHNS and CDR2 SASEGT. Trimming removed 1 base from V and 11 bases from J; junction bases left unmatched: 14. This CDR3 comprises 16 residues. CDR3 bases: TGTGCCAGCAGTGAAGGCTCGGGACAGGGAGTCCGGGTCGCTTTCTTT. Amino acid sequence: CASSEGSGQGVRVAFF.